The present T cell receptor (beta chain) was sequenced within a study of T-cell reconstitution after alpha-beta-depleted transplantation in children. The study's findings and limits: TCRbeta diversity was high at day 60 in some patients (a result of surviving recipient T cells and thymic progenitors). Several hundred rapidly expanded clones from non-depleted graft cells reportedly supplied alpha-beta T cells about two months post-transplant. Once a year had passed after transplant, T-cell counts and diversity came mostly from newly produced T cells.

The length of the CDR3 is 14 residues. Germline V CDR1 and CDR2: MGHDK, SYGVNS. V lost 4 bases and J lost 5, with 14 bases in between. Notes on this clonotype: Antigen: not known.

A library of TCRbeta sequences, prepared with unique molecular identifiers, was generated. TCRdb re-derived calls from the PCR reads in MiXCR, one entry per CDR3 protein. The sample lists hundreds of thousands of distinct CDR3 sequences, 20% to 25% occurring once. The origin of this receptor is a boy younger than two who had a stem cell transplant for acute myeloid leukemia, so the T cells may come from the graft donor. The input for sequencing was PBMCs, mostly from graft donor cells, taken 360 days after TCRalphabeta/CD19-depleted stem cell transplant. The chain couples TRBV25-1 to TRBJ2-5; possibly TRBD2 for D (6 bases). The CDR3 DNA sequence: TGTGCCAGCAGTGTCCCATATCGGGAGGAGACCCAGTACTTC. Its protein product is CASSVPYREETQYF.